What follows are 26 T cell receptor beta chains derived from one specimen sequenced in a study of cytomegalovirus exposure and HLA in healthy donors. This PCR relied on a set of 60 Vbeta primers and 13 Jbeta primers. Profiled with immunoSEQ multiplex PCR; TCRdb holds only in-frame clones, not every one. The table includes approximately 75,000 clones, roughly 82% detected once. Sequencing was performed on PBMCs. These receptors originate from a man in his 70s in good health and CMV-seropositive.

The rearrangement links TRBV7-3 to TRBJ2-4, with 9 bases that match TRBD1. Germline lookup yields CDR1 SGHTA and CDR2 FQGTGA. V lost 3 bases and J lost 8; bases outside the gene matches: 8. The CDR3 is 15 residues long. The CDR3 region has the DNA TGTGCCAGCAGCTTTGACGGGACAGGGAGGTACATTCAGTACTTC. This sequence encodes CASSFDGTGRYIQYF. The full variable domain, completed using reference TRBV7-3 and TRBJ2-4, is GAGVSQTPSNKVTEKGKYVELRCDPISGHTALYWYRQSLGQGPEFLIYFQGTGAADDSGLPNDRFFAVRPEGSVSTLKIQRTERGDSAVYLCASSFDGTGRYIQYFGAGTRLSVL.

CDR3 in amino acids: CASSYGTGKETQYF. The DNA for the CDR3 is TGTGCCAGCAGTTACGGGACAGGGAAAGAGACCCAGTACTTC. V gene TRBV6-6 combines with J gene TRBJ2-5; 9 nucleotides agree with TRBD1. V dropped 2 bases and J dropped 3; count of bases not matched to a gene: 1. The length of the CDR3 is 14 residues. Germline assignment: CDR1 MNHNY and CDR2 SVGAGI (reference sequence).

V is TRBV10-3 and J is TRBJ1-1, with TRBD1 identical over 9 bases. Germline CDR1 ENHRY, CDR2 SYGVKD. There are 13 residues in the CDR3. J lost 3 bases, V lost 8 bases, and 4 bases had no gene match. The CDR3 region is CAIGDRDDTEAFF. CDR3 in DNA: TGTGCCATCGGGGACAGGGATGACACTGAAGCTTTCTTT.

The chain couples TRBV4-1 to TRBJ1-5; D might be TRBD1 (5 bases). CDR1 and CDR2 from the germline V gene are MGHRA and YSYEKL. The CDR3 extends over 16 amino acids. V was shortened by 4 bases and J by 0 bases, with 13 bases between the two germline ends. For the CDR3, the DNA is TGCGCCAGCAGCCGCACCCTCGACAGTAGCAATCAGCCCCAGCATTTT. Amino acids: CASSRTLDSSNQPQHF.

V gene TRBV7-3 combines with J gene TRBJ1-2; D uncertain. Trimming removed 0 bases from V and 6 bases from J, with 8 bases in between. CDR3 length: 13 residues. Per the germline V gene, CDR1 is SGHTA and CDR2 is FQGTGA. CDR3 sequence (DNA): TGTGCCAGCAGCTTAACGAATGGGCATGGCTACACCTTC. Its protein product is CASSLTNGHGYTF.

The chain couples TRBV7-8 to TRBJ1-5, with D maybe TRBD1 (5 bases). The CDR3 has 16 amino acids. Germline V CDR1 and CDR2: SGHVS, FQNEAQ. Trimming cost V 1 base and J 2 bases, with 12 bases left between them. The CDR3 region has the DNA TGTGCCAGCAGCTTAGATTGGATAGGGGGCAATCAGCCCCAGCATTTT. Amino acids: CASSLDWIGGNQPQHF.

This chain joins TRBV5-4 and TRBJ1-3; D is uncertain. Germline loops: CDR1 SGHNT, CDR2 YYREEE (reference sequence). The V and J ends lost 1 base and 4 bases respectively, with 18 bases between them. This CDR3 region has 17 residues. The DNA for the CDR3 is TGTGCCAGCAGCTTGAAGTTCGATACCTCGGGGGGAAACACCATATATTTT. Residues: CASSLKFDTSGGNTIYF. Full variable domain (outside the CDR3, taken from reference TRBV5-4 and TRBJ1-3): ETGVTQSPTHLIKTRGQQVTLRCSSQSGHNTVSWYQQALGQGPQFIFQYYREEENGRGNFPPRFSGLQFPNYSSELNVNALELDDSALYLCASSLKFDTSGGNTIYFGEGSWLTVV.

This chain links TRBV5-8 with TRBJ1-2; 10 bases are a match to TRBD1. The germline V gene encodes CDR1 SGHTS and CDR2 YDEGEE. V lost 3 bases to trimming and J lost 4 bases; unmatched junction nucleotides: 3. CDR3 length: 14 residues. The CDR3 region is CASSYRDRGYGYTF. CDR3 DNA: TGTGCCAGCAGCTACCGGGACAGGGGCTATGGCTACACCTTC.

The chain carries TRBV7-2 and TRBJ2-6; the D is unclear. Germline-derived CDR1 and CDR2 are SGHTA and FQGNSA. The V and J ends lost 4 bases and 2 bases respectively, with 9 bases between them. There are 15 residues in the CDR3. In nucleotides, the CDR3 is TGTGCCAGCAGCTCACACCCGCCTGGGGCCAACGTCCTGACTTTC. Amino acids: CASSSHPPGANVLTF.

This clone came up a few times. This chain joins TRBV10-1 and TRBJ2-3; the match to TRBD2 covers 12 bases. The V gene's germline CDR1 is WNHNN and CDR2 SYGVQD (reference sequence). This CDR3 spans 17 amino acids. Germline trimming cut 5 bases from V and 6 bases from J; bases unmatched to any gene: 12. The CDR3 nucleotides are TGCGCCAGCAGTCCTAGGACTAGCGGGAATCATGAGGATACGCAGTATTTT. Translated, it gives CASSPRTSGNHEDTQYF.

Of note for this clone: The same CDR3 arises from other DNA sequences in this sample as well. The chain carries TRBV9 and TRBJ2-5, with 7 positions matching TRBD2. This CDR3 spans 14 amino acids. The ends lost 3 bases at V and 5 bases at J; junction bases unmatched: 7. Germline CDR1 is SGDLS and CDR2 is YYNGEE. CDR3 bases: TGTGCCAGCAGCGGGACTAGTACGCTTGAGACCCAGTACTTC. It encodes CASSGTSTLETQYF.

J is TRBJ1-3 and V is TRBV25-1; 11 nucleotides align to TRBD1. Looked up from germline, CDR1 is MGHDK and CDR2 is SYGVNS. The CDR3 has 16 amino acids. Germline trimming cut 4 bases from V and 4 bases from J; bases unmatched to any gene: 6. CDR3 region: CASSVAGTGGGNTIYF. In DNA, the CDR3 is TGTGCCAGCAGTGTTGCCGGGACAGGGGGGGGAAACACCATATATTTT.

V usage is TRBV2 and J usage is TRBJ1-2, with D uncertain. The CDR3 is 13 residues long. Germline assignment: CDR1 SNHLY and CDR2 FYNNEI. V was clipped by 3 bases and J by 5 bases, with 10 bases between them. The CDR3 coding sequence is TGTGCCAGCAGTGACCGGGAGGGATATGGCTACACCTTC. Protein: CASSDREGYGYTF.

V gene TRBV5-1 combines with J gene TRBJ1-2; 7 nucleotides line up with TRBD1. CDR3 length: 16 amino acids. Trimming took 1 base from V and 3 from J; bases not matched to a gene: 9. Germline-derived CDR1 and CDR2 are SGHRS and YFSETQ. CDR3 amino acids: CASSLTSQRGHYGYTF. The CDR3 region has the DNA TGCGCCAGCAGCTTGACCTCACAGAGGGGGCACTATGGCTACACCTTC.

The chain links TRBV4-3 to TRBJ2-5; 7 nucleotides match TRBD2. The germline gives CDR1 LGHNA, CDR2 YSLEER. Losses at the gene ends were 1 base for V and 5 bases for J; bases not matched to a gene: 7. The CDR3 is 15 amino acids. The CDR3 here is CASSQVGSGRETQYF. In DNA, the CDR3 is TGCGCCAGCAGCCAAGTCGGGTCCGGGAGGGAGACCCAGTACTTC.

The chain is built from TRBV11-2 and TRBJ1-2, with TRBD1 as a possible D gene (6 bases). The CDR3 extends over 13 amino acids. Deletions cut 2 bases from V and 3 bases from J, with 7 bases between. Germline V gene sequence: CDR1 SGHAT, CDR2 FQNNGV. The CDR3 nucleotides read TGTGCCAGCAGCTTATGGGGGCACTATGGCTACACCTTC. Encoded protein: CASSLWGHYGYTF.

The chain combines TRBV9 with TRBJ1-3; 7 nucleotides agree with TRBD1. CDR3 length: 14 amino acids. Germline lookup yields CDR1 SGDLS and CDR2 YYNGEE. V dropped 3 bases and J dropped 4; count of bases not matched to a gene: 4. The CDR3 nucleotides are TGTGCCAGCAGCGCGGGGACAGACGGAAACACCATATATTTT. Translation: CASSAGTDGNTIYF. The whole variable domain, remainder taken from reference TRBV9 and TRBJ1-3, is DSGVTQTPKHLITATGQRVTLRCSPRSGDLSVYWYQQSLDQGLQFLIQYYNGEERAKGNILERFSAQQFPDLHSELNLSSLELGDSALYFCASSAGTDGNTIYFGEGSWLTVV.

The rearrangement uses TRBV5-1 and TRBJ1-5; 7 bases match TRBD1. Germline lookup yields CDR1 SGHRS and CDR2 YFSETQ. V gave up 0 bases and J gave up 3 bases; unmatched junction bases: 3. This CDR3 is built from 15 residues. The CDR3 spells CASSLGDSNNQPQHF. The CDR3 DNA sequence: TGCGCCAGCAGCTTGGGGGACAGCAACAATCAGCCCCAGCATTTT.

The rearrangement uses TRBV7-9 and TRBJ1-1, with D possibly matching TRBD1 (6 bases). V was shortened by 2 bases and J by 6 bases, with 10 bases between the two germline ends. Germline V lookup: CDR1 SEHNR, CDR2 FQNEAQ (reference sequence). CDR3 length: 13 amino acids. As DNA, the CDR3 is TGTGCCAGCAGCTTACAGGGGCGGTCTGAAGCTTTCTTT. This translates into CASSLQGRSEAFF.

This clone was observed a handful of times. This rearrangement joins TRBV4-3 to TRBJ2-2; TRBD2 matches at 7 bases. Per the germline V gene, CDR1 is LGHNA and CDR2 is YSLEER. With 0 bases clipped from V and 2 bases from J, the junction kept 6 bases outside the gene matches. The CDR3 loop spans 17 amino acids. CDR3 protein: CASSQDSRGINTGELFF. Here the CDR3 DNA reads TGCGCCAGCAGCCAAGATTCGCGGGGGATAAACACCGGGGAGCTGTTTTTT.

J is TRBJ1-2 and V is TRBV5-4, with D perhaps matching TRBD1 (5 bases). V was shortened by 4 bases and J by 5 bases, with 12 bases between the two germline ends. Germline CDR1 and CDR2: SGHNT and YYREEE (reference sequence). CDR3 length: 13 residues. CDR3 loop: CASSESSGYGYTF. As DNA, the CDR3 is TGTGCCAGCAGCGAGTCCTCAGGGTATGGCTACACCTTC.

This rearrangement joins TRBV5-4 to TRBJ1-4; D is uncertain. The CDR3 loop spans 14 amino acids. Germline CDR1 reads SGHNT; CDR2 reads YYREEE (reference sequence). Trimming stripped 5 bases from V and 4 bases from J, with 12 bases between. This CDR3 is CASSPLGDNEKLFF. The CDR3 DNA sequence: TGTGCCAGCAGTCCCCTCGGTGATAATGAAAAACTGTTTTTT.

This rearrangement joins TRBV5-6 to TRBJ2-5, with 7 bases that match TRBD1. CDR3 length equals 13 residues. Germline CDR1 and CDR2: SGHDT and YYEEEE. V lost 1 base and J lost 7; bases outside the gene matches: 4. The CDR3 DNA reads TGTGCCAGCAGCTTGAACAGGGGCGCGACCCAGTACTTC. Amino acid sequence: CASSLNRGATQYF.

The sample holds a few counts of this clone. V gene TRBV5-1 combines with J gene TRBJ2-2, with D hard to call. CDR1 and CDR2 from the germline V gene are SGHRS and YFSETQ. The length of the CDR3 is 13 residues. Trimming took off 5 bases at V and 5 bases at J, with 10 bases between the two ends. The CDR3 nucleotides read TGCGCCAGCAGTATGTCGGTAACCGGGGAGCTGTTTTTT. Its translation is CASSMSVTGELFF.

The rearrangement joins TRBV5-4 to TRBJ2-1, with 7 bases aligning to TRBD2. V lost 0 bases and J lost 3; bases outside the gene matches: 6. Germline V gene lookup returns CDR1 SGHNT and CDR2 YYREEE (reference sequence). This CDR3 spans 16 amino acids. The CDR3 region is CASSLGGSGYYNEQFF. In nucleotides, the CDR3 is TGTGCCAGCAGCTTGGGGGGTAGCGGGTACTACAATGAGCAGTTCTTC. Full variable domain (missing parts from reference TRBV5-4 and TRBJ2-1): ETGVTQSPTHLIKTRGQQVTLRCSSQSGHNTVSWYQQALGQGPQFIFQYYREEENGRGNFPPRFSGLQFPNYSSELNVNALELDDSALYLCASSLGGSGYYNEQFFGPGTRLTVL.

The chain joins TRBV5-4 to TRBJ2-6; 8 positions match TRBD1. The trim removed 3 bases at V and 1 base at J, leaving 12 bases unmatched. The germline CDR1 and CDR2 sequences are SGHNT and YYREEE (reference sequence). CDR3 size: 19 residues. The CDR3 sequence: CASSSGQGRRVSGANVLTF. As DNA, the CDR3 is TGTGCCAGCAGCTCAGGACAGGGTCGGAGGGTATCTGGGGCCAACGTCCTGACTTTC.